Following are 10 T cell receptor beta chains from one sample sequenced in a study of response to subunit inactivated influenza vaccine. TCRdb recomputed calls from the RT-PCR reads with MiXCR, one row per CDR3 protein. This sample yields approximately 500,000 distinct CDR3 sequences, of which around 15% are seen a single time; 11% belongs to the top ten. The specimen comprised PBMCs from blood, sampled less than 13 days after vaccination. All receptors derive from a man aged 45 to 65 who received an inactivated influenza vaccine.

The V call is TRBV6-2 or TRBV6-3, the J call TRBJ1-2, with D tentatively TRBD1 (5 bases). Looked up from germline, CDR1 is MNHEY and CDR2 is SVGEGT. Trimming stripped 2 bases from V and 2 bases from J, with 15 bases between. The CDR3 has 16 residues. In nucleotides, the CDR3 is TGTGCCAGCAGTTACCTTGTCCGACAGAAAAACTATGGCTACACCTTC. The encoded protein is CASSYLVRQKNYGYTF.

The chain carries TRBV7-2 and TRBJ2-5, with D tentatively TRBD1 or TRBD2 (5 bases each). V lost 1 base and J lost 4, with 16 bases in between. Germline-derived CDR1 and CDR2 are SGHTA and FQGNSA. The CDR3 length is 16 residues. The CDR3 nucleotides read TGTGCCAGCAGCTTAGGACGGGACCGTAGGGGAGAGACCCAGTACTTC. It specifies CASSLGRDRRGETQYF.

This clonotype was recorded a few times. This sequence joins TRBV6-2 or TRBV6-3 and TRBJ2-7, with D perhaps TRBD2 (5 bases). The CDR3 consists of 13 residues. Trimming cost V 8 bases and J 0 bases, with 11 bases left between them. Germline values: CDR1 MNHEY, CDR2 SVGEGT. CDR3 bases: TGTGCCAGCGGGAGTTATAACTCCTACGAGCAGTACTTC. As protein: CASGSYNSYEQYF.

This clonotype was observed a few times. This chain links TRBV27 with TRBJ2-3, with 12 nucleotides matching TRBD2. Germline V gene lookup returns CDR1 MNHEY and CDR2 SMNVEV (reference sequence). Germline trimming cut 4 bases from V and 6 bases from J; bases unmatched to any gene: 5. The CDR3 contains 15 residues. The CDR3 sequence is CASSSGLAGWDTQYF. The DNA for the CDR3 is TGTGCCAGCAGTTCGGGACTAGCGGGTTGGGATACGCAGTATTTT.

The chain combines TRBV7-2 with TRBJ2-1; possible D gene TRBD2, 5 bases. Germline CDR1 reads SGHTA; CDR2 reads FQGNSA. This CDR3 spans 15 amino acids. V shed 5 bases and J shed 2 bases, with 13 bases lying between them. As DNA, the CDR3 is TGTGCCAGCAGCCAGACTACGGCAACCTACAATGAGCAGTTCTTC. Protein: CASSQTTATYNEQFF.

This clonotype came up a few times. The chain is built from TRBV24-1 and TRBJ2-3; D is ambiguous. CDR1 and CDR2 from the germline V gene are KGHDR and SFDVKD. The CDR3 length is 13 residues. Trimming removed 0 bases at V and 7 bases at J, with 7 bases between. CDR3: CATSDLNGYTQYF. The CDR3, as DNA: TGTGCCACCAGTGATTTGAACGGGTATACGCAGTATTTT.

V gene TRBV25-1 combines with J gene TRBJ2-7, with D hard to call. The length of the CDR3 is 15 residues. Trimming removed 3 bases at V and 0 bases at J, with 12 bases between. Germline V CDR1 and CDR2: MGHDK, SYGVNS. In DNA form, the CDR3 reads TGTGCCAGCAGTGATGAACGAATGAGCTCCTACGAGCAGTACTTC. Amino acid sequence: CASSDERMSSYEQYF.

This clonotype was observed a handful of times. This CDR3 reads CAISADRSSYEQYF. DNA for the CDR3: TGTGCCATCAGTGCCGACAGGAGCTCCTACGAGCAGTACTTC. This chain joins TRBV10-3 and TRBJ2-7, with D perhaps matching TRBD1 (6 bases). Trimming took off 4 bases at V and 0 bases at J, with 10 bases between the two ends. Per the germline V gene, CDR1 is ENHRY and CDR2 is SYGVKD. CDR3 length: 14 amino acids.

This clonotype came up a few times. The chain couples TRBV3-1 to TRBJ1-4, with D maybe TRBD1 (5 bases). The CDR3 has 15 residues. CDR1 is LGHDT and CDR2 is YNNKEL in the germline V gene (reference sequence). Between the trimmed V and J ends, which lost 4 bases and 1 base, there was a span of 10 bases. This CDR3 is CASSRVGGTNEKLFF. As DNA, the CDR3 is TGTGCCAGCAGCCGCGTGGGGGGAACTAATGAAAAACTGTTTTTT. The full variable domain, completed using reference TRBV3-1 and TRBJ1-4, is DTAVSQTPKYLVTQMGNDKSIKCEQNLGHDTMYWYKQDSKKFLKIMFSYNNKELIINETVPNRFSPKSPDKAHLNLHINSLELGDSAVYFCASSRVGGTNEKLFFGSGTQLSVL.

CDR3 coding DNA: TGTGCCAGCAGCCAAGGGACAGGGAAAAATGAAAAACTGTTTTTT. It translates to CASSQGTGKNEKLFF. The V and J genes are TRBV3-1 and TRBJ1-4; the match to TRBD1 covers 8 bases. J was trimmed by 5 bases and V by 1 base; bases with no gene match: 3. CDR3 length equals 15 residues. Germline CDR1 LGHDT, CDR2 YNNKEL (reference sequence).